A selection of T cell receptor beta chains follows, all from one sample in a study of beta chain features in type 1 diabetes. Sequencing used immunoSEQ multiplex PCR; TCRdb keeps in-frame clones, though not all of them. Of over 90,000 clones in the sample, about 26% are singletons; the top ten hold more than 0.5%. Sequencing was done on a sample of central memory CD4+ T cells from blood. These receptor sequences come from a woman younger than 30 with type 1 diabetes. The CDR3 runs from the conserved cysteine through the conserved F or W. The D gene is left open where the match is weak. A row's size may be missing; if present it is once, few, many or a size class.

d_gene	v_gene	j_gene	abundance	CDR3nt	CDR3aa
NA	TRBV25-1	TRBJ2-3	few	TGTGCCAGCAGAAGCTCCACAGATACGCAGTATTTT	CASRSSTDTQYF
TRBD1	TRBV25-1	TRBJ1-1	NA	TGTGCCAGCAGTGAAGGTTGGGACAGGGGGACCGCTGAAGCTTTCTTT	CASSEGWDRGTAEAFF
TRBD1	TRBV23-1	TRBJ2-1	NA	TGCGCCAGCAGTCAACCTCCTGGTAGGACAGGCGGATGGGGATCCTCCTACAATGAGCAGTTCTTC	CASSQPPGRTGGWGSSYNEQFF
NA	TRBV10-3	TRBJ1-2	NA	TGTGCCATCAGTGAGTCGGGGGCGGCCCGAGGCTACACCTTC	CAISESGAARGYTF
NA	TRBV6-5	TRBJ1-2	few	TGTGCCAGCAGTGGCCTGGGCTGGTCGGTAAATGGCTACACCTTC	CASSGLGWSVNGYTF
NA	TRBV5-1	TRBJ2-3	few	TGCGCCAGCAGCTTCGGACAGACAGATACGCAGTATTTT	CASSFGQTDTQYF
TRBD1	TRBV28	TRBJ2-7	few	TGTGCCAGCAGCCCTACAGGGGGCGCCGGGTCCTACGAGCAGTACTTC	CASSPTGGAGSYEQYF
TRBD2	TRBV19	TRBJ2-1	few	TGTGCCAGTAGCCGCGGGACTAGCGGGAGTGGTGAGCAGTTCTTC	CASSRGTSGSGEQFF
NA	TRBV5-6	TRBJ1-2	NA	TGTGCCAGCAGCTCGACAGTCCGACCTAACTATGGCTACACCTTC	CASSSTVRPNYGYTF
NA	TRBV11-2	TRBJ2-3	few	TGTGCCAGCAGCTTTAAGCAGGAACCAGATACGCAGTATTTT	CASSFKQEPDTQYF
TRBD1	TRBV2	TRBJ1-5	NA	TGTGCCAGCAGCGGGGACAGGTGGAATCAGCCCCAGCATTTT	CASSGDRWNQPQHF
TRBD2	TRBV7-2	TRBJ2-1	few	TGTGCCAGCAGCTTAGTCGTGCGGGAGGGTTATAATGAGCAGTTCTTC	CASSLVVREGYNEQFF
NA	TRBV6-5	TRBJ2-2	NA	TGTGCCAGTTACAGCGCGACCAGGGCCGGGGAGCTGTTTTTT	CASYSATRAGELFF
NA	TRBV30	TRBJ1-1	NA	TGCGCCTGGCAACGGACAGTTGAAGCTTTCTTT	CAWQRTVEAFF
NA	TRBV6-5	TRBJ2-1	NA	TGTGCCAGCAGCCCCCGGGGAGTCTACAATGAGCAGTTCTTC	CASSPRGVYNEQFF
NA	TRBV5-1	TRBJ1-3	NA	TGCGCCAGCAGCCCAGGGTTGGGACTTGGAAACACCATATATTTT	CASSPGLGLGNTIYF
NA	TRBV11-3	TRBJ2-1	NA	TGTGCCAGCAGCCCGGGTCTCTACAATGAGCAGTTCTTC	CASSPGLYNEQFF
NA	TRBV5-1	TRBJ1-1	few	TGCGCCAGCAGCTTGGTCTCCCCAATCCAGGTCTTAGACGCTGAAGCTTTCTTT	CASSLVSPIQVLDAEAFF
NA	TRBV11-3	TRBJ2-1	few	TGTGCCAGCAGCATCAGGGTATCCTACAATGAGCAGTTCTTC	CASSIRVSYNEQFF
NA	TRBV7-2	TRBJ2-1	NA	TGTGCCAGCAGCCGTCAGGCCTCCTACAATGAGCAGTTCTTC	CASSRQASYNEQFF
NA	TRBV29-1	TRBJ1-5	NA	TGCAGCGTTGGGGGAGGTTTCAATCAGCCCCAGCATTTT	CSVGGGFNQPQHF
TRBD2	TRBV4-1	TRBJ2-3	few	TGCGCCAGCAGCCAGGAGCTCCCTAGCGGAGTCCGCACAGATACGCAGTATTTT	CASSQELPSGVRTDTQYF